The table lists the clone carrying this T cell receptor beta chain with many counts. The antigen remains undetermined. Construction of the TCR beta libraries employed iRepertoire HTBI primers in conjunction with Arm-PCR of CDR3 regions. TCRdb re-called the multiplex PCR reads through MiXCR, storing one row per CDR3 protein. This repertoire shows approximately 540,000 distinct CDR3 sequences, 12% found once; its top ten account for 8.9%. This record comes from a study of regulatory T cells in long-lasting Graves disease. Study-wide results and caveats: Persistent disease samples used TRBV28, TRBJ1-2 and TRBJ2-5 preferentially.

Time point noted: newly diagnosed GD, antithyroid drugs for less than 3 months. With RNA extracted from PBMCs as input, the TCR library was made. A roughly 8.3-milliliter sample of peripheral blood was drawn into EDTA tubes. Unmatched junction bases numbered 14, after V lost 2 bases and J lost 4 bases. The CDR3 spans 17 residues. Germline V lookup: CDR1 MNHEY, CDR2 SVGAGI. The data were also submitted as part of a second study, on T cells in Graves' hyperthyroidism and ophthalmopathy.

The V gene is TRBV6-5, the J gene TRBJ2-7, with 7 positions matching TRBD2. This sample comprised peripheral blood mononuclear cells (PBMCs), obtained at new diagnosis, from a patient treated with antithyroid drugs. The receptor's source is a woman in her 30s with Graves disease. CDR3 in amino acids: CASSYLAATYGIYEQYF. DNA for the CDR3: TGTGCCAGCAGTTACCTAGCGGCCACCTATGGGATTTACGAGCAGTACTTC.